Each of the 10 T cell receptor beta chains below was sequenced from the same sample in a study of blood T cells in healthy people across ages. Primed by a sample-barcoded 5' primer and a J-beta primer mix, a second PCR proceeded for about 7 to 11 cycles. A single record per CDR3 protein comes from TCRdb applying MiXCR to the 5' RACE reads. In the table there are 1.5 million to 2 million distinct CDR3 sequences, roughly 27% of which are singletons. The material sequenced was blood. These receptors came from a woman in her 30s in good health.

This clonotype was seen ten or more times. The V gene is TRBV20-1, the J gene TRBJ2-5; D is possibly TRBD2 (7 bases). This CDR3 is 13 amino acids long. Germline V lookup: CDR1 DFQATT, CDR2 SNEGSKA (reference sequence). The V and J ends lost 5 bases and 0 bases respectively, with 10 bases between them. CDR3 region: CSAPRGHQETQYF. The DNA of the CDR3 is TGCAGTGCTCCGCGGGGGCACCAAGAGACCCAGTACTTC.

The V and J genes are TRBV5-1 and TRBJ2-7, with a weak D call TRBD1 (5 bases). The CDR3 length is 15 residues. Between the trimmed V and J ends, which lost 3 bases and 5 bases, there was a span of 18 bases. Germline CDR1 SGHRS, CDR2 YFSETQ. Written as DNA, the CDR3 is TGCGCCAGCAGCTCCCTGGGGCCTCCTGCAAACGAGCAGTACTTC. This encodes CASSSLGPPANEQYF.

CDR3 nucleotide sequence: TGTGCCAGCAGCCAAGAGATAGCGGGGCCCAATGAGCAGTTCTTC. This encodes CASSQEIAGPNEQFF. The rearrangement joins TRBV3-1 to TRBJ2-1; 8 bases are shared with TRBD2. V lost 0 bases and J lost 6; bases outside the gene matches: 4. There are 15 residues in the CDR3. Germline loops: CDR1 LGHDT, CDR2 YNNKEL (reference sequence).

In its sample, this clonotype was seen many times. CDR3 coding DNA: TGTGCCAGCAGTTTGGACAGGGGGTTCCACGAGCAGTACTTC. Amino acid sequence: CASSLDRGFHEQYF. This chain connects TRBV12-3 or TRBV12-4 to TRBJ2-7; 10 bases agree with TRBD1. The CDR3 extends over 14 amino acids. V shed 3 bases and J 5 bases; nucleotides not matched to a gene: 4.

The chain links TRBV4-2 to TRBJ2-7; 7 bases align to TRBD2. The DNA end lines up better with TRBJ2-5; the J call may be wrong. CDR3 length: 17 amino acids. Germline CDR1 reads LGHNA; CDR2 reads YNFKEQ. The CDR3 sequence: CASSQERSLAVGETQYF. The CDR3 nucleotides are TGTGCCAGCAGCCAAGAGCGGTCGCTAGCGGTAGGAGAGACCCAGTACTTC.

This clonotype was observed at least ten times. This chain uses TRBV4-1 with TRBJ1-2; 12 bases agree with TRBD1. Germline trimming cut 5 bases from V and 6 bases from J; bases unmatched to any gene: 13. Germline V gives CDR1 MGHRA, CDR2 YSYEKL. The CDR3 contains 17 residues. As DNA, the CDR3 is TGCGCCAGCAGCGGGACAGGGGGCGCTTACGTCGGGGATGGCTACACCTTC. Encoded protein: CASSGTGGAYVGDGYTF.

Points on this clonotype: The junction differs from germline at one of its ends, possibly a read error. This chain links TRBV12-3 or TRBV12-4 with TRBJ2-7; unclear D gene. The CDR3 contains 12 residues. For the CDR3, the DNA is TGTGCCAGCAGCAGATCCTCCTACGAGCAGGACTTC. Residues: CASSRSSYEQDF.

This clonotype was picked up a small number of times. The chain links TRBV27 to TRBJ2-7, with D perhaps given as TRBD1 or TRBD2 (5 bases each). The germline CDR1 and CDR2 sequences are MNHEY and SMNVEV (reference sequence). Deletions cut 5 bases from V and 2 bases from J, with 13 bases between. The CDR3 consists of 14 residues. CDR3 bases: TGTGCCAGCAGTGACCGGGACCTGCCCTACGAGCAGTACTTC. It specifies CASSDRDLPYEQYF.

This clonotype was counted once. J is TRBJ1-1 and V is TRBV28; possible D gene TRBD1, 5 bases. Germline CDR1 is MDHEN and CDR2 is SYDVKM. Trimming removed 4 bases from V and 6 bases from J, with 21 bases in between. The CDR3 totals 16 residues. The CDR3 nucleotides read TGTGCCAGCAGTTCCCCCCCGGCGGGGGGTAAGTCTGAAGCTTTCTTT. It translates to CASSSPPAGGKSEAFF.

At least ten counts were recorded for this clonotype. This sequence joins TRBV12-5 and TRBJ2-7; 10 bases line up with TRBD1. Germline CDR1 is LGHNT and CDR2 is FRNRAP. CDR3 length equals 14 residues. V dropped 6 bases and J dropped 7; count of bases not matched to a gene: 9. The CDR3 loop is CASGTGQGVREQYF. CDR3 in DNA: TGTGCTAGTGGAACCGGACAGGGGGTAAGGGAGCAGTACTTC.